Listed below are T cell receptor beta chains from one sample, sequenced in a study of control samples from healthy donors and cancer patients. Assay: immunoSEQ multiplex PCR; the TCRdb copy retains only in-frame clones and omits some. Among around 160,000 clones listed, over 85% were seen once. The sequenced sample was blood. Receptors originate from a man between 18 and 35 years old in good health. Each CDR3 is given with its conserved first and last residue.

V	J	CDR3
TRBV7-9	TRBJ1-4	CASSSTGTGDEKLFF
TRBV7-6	TRBJ1-3	CASSLGQSSGNTIYF
TRBV10-2	TRBJ1-6	CASWKDRGNSPLHF
TRBV9	TRBJ1-4	CASSVAPTSTNEKLFF
TRBV5-4	TRBJ2-7	CASSRTSNYEQYF
TRBV10-3	TRBJ1-3	CAISESPTISGNTIYF
TRBV4-3	TRBJ2-1	CASSQERLAGANEQFF
TRBV11-2	TRBJ1-4	CASSFDTPGELFF
TRBV6-5	TRBJ1-1	CASSYLRGTGPTEAFF
TRBV7-2	TRBJ1-5	CASSSLGESQPQHF
TRBV5-1	TRBJ2-1	CASSAGTGLNEQFF
TRBV6-6	TRBJ2-1	CASSLTNFDPYNEQFF
TRBV29-1	TRBJ1-2	CSAETGAYGYTF
TRBV18	TRBJ1-5	CASSFLGDNQPQHF
TRBV7-7	TRBJ2-5	CASVRGGGYQETQYF
TRBV2	TRBJ2-1	CASRRDRGLDNEQFF
TRBV5-1	TRBJ1-1	CASSFADGSEAFF
TRBV15	TRBJ2-1	CATRAARDRVNEQFF
TRBV28	TRBJ1-2	CASSLGWGYTF
TRBV5-1	TRBJ2-7	CASSFVAGAYEQYF
TRBV28	TRBJ2-7	CASSFNRDRGSYEQYF
TRBV4-3	TRBJ1-2	CASSQEGYRERMSYTF
TRBV4-1	TRBJ2-3	CASSQDEGTTDTQYF
TRBV5-1	TRBJ1-2	CASSRNAGAGYTF
TRBV30	TRBJ1-2	CAWSGHYYGYTF
TRBV28	TRBJ1-2	CASSPPAYYGYTF
TRBV7-8	TRBJ2-7	CASSTRDSGGNYEQYF
TRBV5-1	TRBJ1-4	CASSLGWQSTNEKLFF
TRBV4-2	TRBJ2-7	CASSQEVLAGDSSYEQYF
TRBV18	TRBJ1-5	CASRPTGDQPQHF
TRBV28	TRBJ1-1	CASSNGADVVGGDTEAFF
TRBV27	TRBJ2-2	CASRSGGYTGELFF
TRBV3-1/TRBV3-2	TRBJ2-2	CASSQVPANTGELFF
TRBV6-5	TRBJ2-1	CASSYASGAYEQFF
TRBV29-1	TRBJ1-1	CSVADRETEAFF
TRBV2	TRBJ1-2	CASSELTVSANGYTF
TRBV24-1	TRBJ1-4	CATSDGTGGGNEKLFF
TRBV4-1	TRBJ2-1	CASSQDVRGQKDNEQFF
TRBV4-2	TRBJ2-3	CASSQKVAGVRTDTQYF
TRBV4-2	TRBJ2-1	CASSPRTWDEQFF
TRBV4-3	TRBJ2-3	CASSPGQITDTQYF
TRBV7-2	TRBJ1-2	CASSLGAQYYGYTF
TRBV11-2	TRBJ2-3	CASSLDGSRDTQYF
TRBV7-9	TRBJ2-7	CASSSTGTENEQYF
TRBV30	TRBJ2-2	CAWLTEYGELFF
TRBV6-2/TRBV6-3	TRBJ2-2	CASSYPPPVGELFF